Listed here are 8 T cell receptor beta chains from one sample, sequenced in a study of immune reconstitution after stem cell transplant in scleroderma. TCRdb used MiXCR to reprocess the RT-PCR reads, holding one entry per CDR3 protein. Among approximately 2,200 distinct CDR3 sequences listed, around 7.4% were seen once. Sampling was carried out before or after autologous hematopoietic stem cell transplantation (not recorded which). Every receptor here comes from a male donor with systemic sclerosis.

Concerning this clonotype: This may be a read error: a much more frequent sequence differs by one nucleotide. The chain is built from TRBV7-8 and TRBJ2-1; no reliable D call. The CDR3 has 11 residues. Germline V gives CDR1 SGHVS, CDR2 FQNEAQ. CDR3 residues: CASSSLNEQLF. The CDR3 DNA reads TGTGCCAGCAGCTCTCTAAATGAGCAGCTCTTC.

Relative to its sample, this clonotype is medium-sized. DNA for the CDR3: TGCAGTGCCGCAATCCCAGGGGCGTACAATGAGCAGTTCTTC. Its translation: CSAAIPGAYNEQFF. The chain uses TRBV20-1 and TRBJ2-1; D is possibly TRBD1 (6 bases). CDR1 is DFQATT and CDR2 is SNEGSKA in the germline V gene (reference sequence). This CDR3 has 14 residues. The V gene lost 6 bases and the J gene lost 4 bases, with 16 bases spanning the gap.

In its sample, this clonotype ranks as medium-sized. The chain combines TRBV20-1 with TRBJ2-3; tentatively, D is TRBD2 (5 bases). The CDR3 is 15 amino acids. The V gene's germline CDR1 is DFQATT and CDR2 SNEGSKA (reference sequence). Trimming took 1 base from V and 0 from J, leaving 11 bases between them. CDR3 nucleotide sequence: TGCAGTGCTAGAGTCTCCGGAGGTAGCACAGATACGCAGTATTTT. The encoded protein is CSARVSGGSTDTQYF.

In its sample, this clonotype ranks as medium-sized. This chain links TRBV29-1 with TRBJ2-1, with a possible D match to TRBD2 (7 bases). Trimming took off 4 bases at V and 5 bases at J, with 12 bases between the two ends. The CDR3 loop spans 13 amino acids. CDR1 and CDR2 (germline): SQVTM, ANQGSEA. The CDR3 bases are TGCAGCGTTGGGGGGGGCCGGGACAATGAGCAGTTCTTC. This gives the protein CSVGGGRDNEQFF.

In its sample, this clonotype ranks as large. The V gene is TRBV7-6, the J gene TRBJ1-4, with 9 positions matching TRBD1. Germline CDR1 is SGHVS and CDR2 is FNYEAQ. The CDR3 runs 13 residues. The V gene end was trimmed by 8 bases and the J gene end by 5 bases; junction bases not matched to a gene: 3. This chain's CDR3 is CASGDRVNEKLFF. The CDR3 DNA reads TGTGCCAGCGGGGACAGGGTGAATGAAAAACTGTTTTTT. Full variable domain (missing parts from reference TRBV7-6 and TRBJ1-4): GAGVSQSPRYKVTKRGQDVALRCDPISGHVSLYWYRQALGQGPEFLTYFNYEAQQDKSGLPNDRFSAERPEGSISTLTIQRTEQRDSAMYRCASGDRVNEKLFFGSGTQLSVL.

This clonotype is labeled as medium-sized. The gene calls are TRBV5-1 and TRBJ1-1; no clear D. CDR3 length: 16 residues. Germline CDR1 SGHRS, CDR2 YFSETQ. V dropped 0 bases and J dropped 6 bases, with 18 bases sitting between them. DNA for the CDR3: TGCGCCAGCAGCTTGGGGATGGGGAGTTTCGTCTCTGAAGCTTTCTTT. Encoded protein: CASSLGMGSFVSEAFF.

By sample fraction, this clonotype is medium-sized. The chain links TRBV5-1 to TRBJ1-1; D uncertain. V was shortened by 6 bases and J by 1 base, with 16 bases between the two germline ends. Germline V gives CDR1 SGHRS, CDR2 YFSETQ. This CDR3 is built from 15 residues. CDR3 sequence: CASTLSSRKNTEAFF. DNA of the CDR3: TGCGCCAGCACCCTTAGTAGCCGGAAGAACACTGAAGCTTTCTTT.

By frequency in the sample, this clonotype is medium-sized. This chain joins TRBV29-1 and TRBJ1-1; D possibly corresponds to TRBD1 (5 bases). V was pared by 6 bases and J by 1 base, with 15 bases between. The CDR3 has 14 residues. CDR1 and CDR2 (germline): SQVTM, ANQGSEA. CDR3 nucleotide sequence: TGCAGCGTGGGGGGTGGTAAGGGGAACACTGAAGCTTTCTTT. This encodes CSVGGGKGNTEAFF. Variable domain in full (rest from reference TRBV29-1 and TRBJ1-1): SAVISQKPSRDICQRGTSLTIQCQVDSQVTMMFWYRQQPGQSLTLIATANQGSEATYESGFVIDKFPISRPNLTFSTLTVSNMSPEDSSIYLCSVGGGKGNTEAFFGQGTRLTVV.